The rows below give T cell receptor beta chains drawn from one sample of a study of cytomegalovirus exposure and HLA in healthy donors. The data were produced by immunoSEQ multiplex PCR, yet TCRdb's version contains in-frame clones alone and is incomplete. This table has 70,000 to 80,000 clones, over 85% appearing once. The sequencing input was PBMCs. Receptors originate from a woman younger than 30 in good health and CMV-seronegative. Each CDR3 is given with its conserved first and last residue. The order of the fields is J gene, V gene, clone size, D gene, CDR3 DNA, CDR3 protein. A D gene is named only where the DNA matches it firmly. Expanded clones get a size class; other rows say once, few or many, or leave the size out.

>TRBJ2-1|TRBV2|NA|TRBD2
TGTGCCAGCAGTACTGGACTAGCGGGAGCTTCAGGAGGGAATGAGCAGTTCTTC
CASSTGLAGASGGNEQFF
>TRBJ2-3|TRBV9|NA|TRBD2
TGTGCCAGCAGCGTAGCTGGAGGGCGGGGGGTCCCAGATACGCAGTATTTT
CASSVAGGRGVPDTQYF
>TRBJ2-1|TRBV6-5|NA|NA
TGTGCCACCGAGACAGGAGTATACAATGAGCAGTTCTTC
CATETGVYNEQFF
>TRBJ2-5|TRBV5-1|NA|TRBD1
TGCGCCAGCAGCTCGGGACAGGCAGAGACCCAGTACTTC
CASSSGQAETQYF
>TRBJ1-5|TRBV2|NA|TRBD1
TGTGCCAGCAGCGCACCGGGACAGGGGGCAGGTCAGCCCCAGCATTTT
CASSAPGQGAGQPQHF
>TRBJ2-7|TRBV11-3|NA|NA
TGTGCCAGCAGCCCCCCGTTCGGCGAGCAGTACTTC
CASSPPFGEQYF
>TRBJ1-5|TRBV6-4|NA|NA
TGTGCCAGCAGTGCAGCGGTCAATCAGCCCCAGCATTTT
CASSAAVNQPQHF
>TRBJ2-7|TRBV5-6|NA|TRBD1
TGTGCCAGCAGCCCCCCGGGACAGGGGGTCAACGAGCAGTACTTC
CASSPPGQGVNEQYF
>TRBJ2-2|TRBV6-1|NA|NA
TGTGCCAGTGGTCGGGGGGCCGCGAACACCGGGGAGCTGTTTTTT
CASGRGAANTGELFF
>TRBJ2-7|TRBV21-1|NA|NA
TGTGCCAGCAGCAAAGCTAGGACAGGGGGTAGTGACGAGCAGTACTTC
CASSKARTGGSDEQYF
>TRBJ2-2|TRBV19|NA|TRBD2
TGTGCCAGTAGTAGAACTAGCGGGGGGGCGAAAACCGGGGAGCTGTTTTTT
CASSRTSGGAKTGELFF
>TRBJ2-2|TRBV6-4|NA|TRBD2
TGTGCCAGCAGTGCTCGCCCGGCGGGGGACACCGGGGAGCTGTTTTTT
CASSARPAGDTGELFF
>TRBJ2-7|TRBV18|NA|NA
TGTGCCAGCTCACCACCGTCCAACTACGAGCAGTACTTC
CASSPPSNYEQYF
>TRBJ2-7|TRBV6-5|NA|TRBD2
TGTGCCAGCAGTTATACTGGCGGGAGATGGTACGAGCAGTACTTC
CASSYTGGRWYEQYF
>TRBJ2-7|TRBV6-6|once|NA
TGTGCCAGCAGTTACGCAGGGGGGTACGAGCAGTACTTC
CASSYAGGYEQYF
>TRBJ2-5|TRBV7-9|NA|TRBD1
TGTGCCAGCAGCTTAGCCGACAGGGCTCAAGAGACCCAGTACTTC
CASSLADRAQETQYF
>TRBJ1-5|TRBV9|NA|NA
TGTGCCAGCAGCCCCGGGGCGGCAGGGGTCAATCAGCCCCAGCATTTT
CASSPGAAGVNQPQHF
>TRBJ2-7|TRBV7-3|NA|TRBD2
TGTGCCAGCAGCTTAGGGGGGGACGAAATAAGGAGGGACGAGCAGTACTTC
CASSLGGDEIRRDEQYF
>TRBJ2-5|TRBV4-2|NA|TRBD2
TGTGCCAGCAGCCAAGTGTCGAGCGGGACGAAGACCCAGTACTTC
CASSQVSSGTKTQYF
>TRBJ2-7|TRBV5-1|NA|TRBD1
TGCGCCAGCAGCTTCGGCGGGGACAGGGGGGATTACGAGCAGTACTTC
CASSFGGDRGDYEQYF
>TRBJ2-3|TRBV11-3|NA|TRBD1
TGTGCCAGCGAGGCCGGGACAGCCCGGGGTACGCAGTATTTT
CASEAGTARGTQYF
>TRBJ2-2|TRBV6-1|once|NA
TGTGCCAGCGCGGGACTGAACACCGGGGAGCTGTTTTTT
CASAGLNTGELFF
>TRBJ1-5|TRBV19|NA|NA
TGTGCCAGTAGTATCAGTGACAGGTGGAGCAATCAGCCCCAGCATTTT
CASSISDRWSNQPQHF
>TRBJ1-2|TRBV5-1|NA|NA
TGCGCCAGCAGCCCCCCCGGCGGTGGCTACACCTTC
CASSPPGGGYTF
>TRBJ2-7|TRBV19|NA|TRBD1
TGTGCCAGTAGTGTACAGGGGCCCTACGAGCAGTACTTC
CASSVQGPYEQYF
>TRBJ2-3|TRBV4-1|once|TRBD2
TGCGCCAGCAGTCAATTTATTAGCGGGGGTATGAGGGCCCTCACAGATACGCAGTATTTT
CASSQFISGGMRALTDTQYF
>TRBJ2-7|TRBV5-6|NA|TRBD1
TGTGCCAGCAGCCAGATTAACCAGGGACAGTCCCCCTACGAGCAGTACTTC
CASSQINQGQSPYEQYF
>TRBJ2-1|TRBV7-9|NA|TRBD2
TGTGCCAGCAGCTCCCATCTAGCGGAGGATTACAATGAGCAGTTCTTC
CASSSHLAEDYNEQFF
>TRBJ2-7|TRBV18|NA|NA
TGTGCCAGCTCACCCACTCCCGAGCCCTACGAGCAGTACTTC
CASSPTPEPYEQYF
>TRBJ1-3|TRBV10-3|NA|TRBD1
TGTGCCACCCAATCGCAGGGGGCCTCCTCTGGAAACACCATATATTTT
CATQSQGASSGNTIYF
>TRBJ2-7|TRBV7-2|NA|TRBD1
TGTGCCAGCAGCTTAAGGGCGGGACAGGGGGCCTACGAGCAGTACTTC
CASSLRAGQGAYEQYF